This T cell receptor (beta chain) is from a study of cytomegalovirus exposure and HLA in healthy donors. The sample holds a few counts of this clone. Its antigen is undetermined. The PCR used 60 Vbeta and 13 Jbeta primers. Profiled with immunoSEQ multiplex PCR; TCRdb holds only in-frame clones, not every one. The sample lists 150,000 to 200,000 clones; approximately 78% were seen once. The CDR3 runs 17 residues. Between the trimmed V and J ends, which lost 0 bases and 6 bases, there was a span of 16 bases. Germline V CDR1 and CDR2: SGHNT, YYREEE (reference sequence). As for the donors, each was a healthy bone marrow donor. Study-wide points: A prior analysis recorded that most TCR beta V segments were productive about 90% or about 30% of the time.

The sequenced sample was PBMCs. The sequence derives from a human donor in good health. The gene calls are TRBV5-4 and TRBJ1-6; D may be TRBD1 (6 bases). The DNA for the CDR3 is TGTGCCAGCAGCTTGGGAGGTGGTCAGGGGAGTAATTCACCCCTCCACTTT. Translated, it gives CASSLGGGQGSNSPLHF.